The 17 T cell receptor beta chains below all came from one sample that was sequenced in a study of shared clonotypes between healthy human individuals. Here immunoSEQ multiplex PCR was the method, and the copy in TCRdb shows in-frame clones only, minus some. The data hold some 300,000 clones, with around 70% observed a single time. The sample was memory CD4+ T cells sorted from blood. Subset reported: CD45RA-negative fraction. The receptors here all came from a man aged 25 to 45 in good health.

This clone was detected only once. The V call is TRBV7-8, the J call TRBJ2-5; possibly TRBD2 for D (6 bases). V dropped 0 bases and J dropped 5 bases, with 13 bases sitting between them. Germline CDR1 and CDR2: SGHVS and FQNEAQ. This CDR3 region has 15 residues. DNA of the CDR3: TGTGCCAGCAGCTTAGCGGGGGGTCAGGGCGAGACCCAGTACTTC. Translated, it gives CASSLAGGQGETQYF.

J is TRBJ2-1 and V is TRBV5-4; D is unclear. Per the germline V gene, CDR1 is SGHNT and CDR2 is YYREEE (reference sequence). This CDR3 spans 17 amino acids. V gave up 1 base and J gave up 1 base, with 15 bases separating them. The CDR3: CASSLKEVRLSYNEQFF. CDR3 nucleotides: TGTGCCAGCAGCTTGAAAGAGGTCCGACTTTCCTACAATGAGCAGTTCTTC.

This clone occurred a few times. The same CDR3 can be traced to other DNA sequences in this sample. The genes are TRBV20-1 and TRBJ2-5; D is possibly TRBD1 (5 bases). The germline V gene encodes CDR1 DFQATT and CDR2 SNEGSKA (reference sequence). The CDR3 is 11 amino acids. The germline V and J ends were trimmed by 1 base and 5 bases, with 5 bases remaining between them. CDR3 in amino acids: CSARGGETQYF. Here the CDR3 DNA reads TGCAGTGCTAGAGGGGGCGAGACCCAGTACTTC.

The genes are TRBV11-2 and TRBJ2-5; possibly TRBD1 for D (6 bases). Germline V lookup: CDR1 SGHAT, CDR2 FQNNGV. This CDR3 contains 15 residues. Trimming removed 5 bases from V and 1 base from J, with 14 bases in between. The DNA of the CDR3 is TGTGCCAGCAGCCCCCAGACAGGTTCCCAAGAGACCCAGTACTTC. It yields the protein CASSPQTGSQETQYF.

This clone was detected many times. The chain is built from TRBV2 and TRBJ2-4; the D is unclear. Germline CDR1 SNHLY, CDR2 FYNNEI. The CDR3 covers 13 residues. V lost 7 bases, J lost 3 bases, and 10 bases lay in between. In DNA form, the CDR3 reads TGTGCCAGCACACGTCAAAGCAAAAACATTCAGTACTTC. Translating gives CASTRQSKNIQYF.

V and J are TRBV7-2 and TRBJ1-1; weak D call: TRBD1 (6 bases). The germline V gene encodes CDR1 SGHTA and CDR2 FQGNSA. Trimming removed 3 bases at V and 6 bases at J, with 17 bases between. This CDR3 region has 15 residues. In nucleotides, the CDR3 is TGTGCCAGCAGCTTGAGGTCCTCAGGGGCAGCTGAAGCTTTCTTT. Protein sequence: CASSLRSSGAAEAFF.

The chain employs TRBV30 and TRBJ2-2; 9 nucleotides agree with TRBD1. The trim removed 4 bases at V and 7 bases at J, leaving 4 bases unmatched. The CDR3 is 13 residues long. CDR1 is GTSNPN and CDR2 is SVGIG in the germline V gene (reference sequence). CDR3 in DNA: TGTGCCTGGAACAGGGGGCTTAGCGGGGAGCTGTTTTTT. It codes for CAWNRGLSGELFF.

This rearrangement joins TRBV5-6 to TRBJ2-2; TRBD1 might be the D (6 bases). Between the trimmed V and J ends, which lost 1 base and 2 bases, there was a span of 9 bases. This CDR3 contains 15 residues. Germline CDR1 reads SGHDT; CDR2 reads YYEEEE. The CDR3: CASSLSGDNTGELFF. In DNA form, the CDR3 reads TGTGCCAGCAGCTTGTCAGGGGACAACACCGGGGAGCTGTTTTTT.

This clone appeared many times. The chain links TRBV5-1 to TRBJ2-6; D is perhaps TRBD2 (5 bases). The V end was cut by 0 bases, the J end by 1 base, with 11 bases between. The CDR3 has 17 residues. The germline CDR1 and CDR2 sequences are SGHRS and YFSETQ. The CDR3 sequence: CASSLGTLLSGANVLTF. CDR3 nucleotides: TGCGCCAGCAGCTTGGGGACTTTGCTTTCTGGGGCCAACGTCCTGACTTTC.

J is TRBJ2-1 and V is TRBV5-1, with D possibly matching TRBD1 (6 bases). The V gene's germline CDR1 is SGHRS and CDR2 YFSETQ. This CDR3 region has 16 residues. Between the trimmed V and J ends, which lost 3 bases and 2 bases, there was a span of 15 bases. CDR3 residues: CASSSGLTGPYNEQFF. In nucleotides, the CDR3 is TGCGCCAGCAGCTCGGGCTTGACAGGCCCCTACAATGAGCAGTTCTTC.

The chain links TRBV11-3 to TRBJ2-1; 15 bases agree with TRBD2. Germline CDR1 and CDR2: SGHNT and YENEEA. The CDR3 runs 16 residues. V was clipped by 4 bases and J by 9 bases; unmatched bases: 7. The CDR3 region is CASSSGGLAGGGEQFF. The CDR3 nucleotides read TGTGCCAGCAGCTCTGGGGGACTAGCGGGAGGCGGTGAGCAGTTCTTC.

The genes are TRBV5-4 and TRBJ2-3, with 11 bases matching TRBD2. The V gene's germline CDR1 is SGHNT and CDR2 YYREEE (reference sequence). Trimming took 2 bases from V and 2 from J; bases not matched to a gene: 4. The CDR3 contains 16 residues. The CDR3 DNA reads TGTGCCAGCAGCTTTCGACTAGCGGGATCCACAGATACGCAGTATTTT. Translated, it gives CASSFRLAGSTDTQYF.

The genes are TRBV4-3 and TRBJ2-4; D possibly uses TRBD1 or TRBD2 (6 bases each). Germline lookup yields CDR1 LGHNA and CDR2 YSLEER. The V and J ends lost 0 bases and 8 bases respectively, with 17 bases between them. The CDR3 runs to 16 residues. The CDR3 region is CASSQEFKGGWDIQYF. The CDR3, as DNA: TGCGCCAGCAGCCAAGAGTTTAAGGGGGGATGGGACATTCAGTACTTC.

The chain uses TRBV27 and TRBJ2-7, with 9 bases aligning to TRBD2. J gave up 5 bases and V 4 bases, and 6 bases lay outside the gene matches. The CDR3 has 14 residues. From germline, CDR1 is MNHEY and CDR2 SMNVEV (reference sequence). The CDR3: CASSYGGRAHEQYF. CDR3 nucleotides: TGTGCCAGCAGTTATGGCGGGAGGGCCCACGAGCAGTACTTC.

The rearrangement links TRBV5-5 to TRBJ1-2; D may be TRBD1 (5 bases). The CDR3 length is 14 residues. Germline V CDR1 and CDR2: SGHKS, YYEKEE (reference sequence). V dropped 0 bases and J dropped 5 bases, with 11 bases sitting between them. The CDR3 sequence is CASSLVTGPYGYTF. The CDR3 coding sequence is TGTGCCAGCAGCTTGGTCACAGGACCTTATGGCTACACCTTC.

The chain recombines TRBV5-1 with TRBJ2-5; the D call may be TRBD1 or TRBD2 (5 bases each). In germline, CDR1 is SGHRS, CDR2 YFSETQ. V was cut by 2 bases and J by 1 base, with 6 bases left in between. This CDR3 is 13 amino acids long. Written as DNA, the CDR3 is TGCGCCAGCAGCTTTGGGGGCCAAGAGACCCAGTACTTC. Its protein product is CASSFGGQETQYF.

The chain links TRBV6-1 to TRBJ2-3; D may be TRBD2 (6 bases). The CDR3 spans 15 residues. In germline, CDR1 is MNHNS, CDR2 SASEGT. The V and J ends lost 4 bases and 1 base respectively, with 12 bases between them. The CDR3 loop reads CASSVGGSGTDTQYF. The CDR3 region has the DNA TGTGCCAGCAGTGTTGGGGGGTCCGGCACAGATACGCAGTATTTT.